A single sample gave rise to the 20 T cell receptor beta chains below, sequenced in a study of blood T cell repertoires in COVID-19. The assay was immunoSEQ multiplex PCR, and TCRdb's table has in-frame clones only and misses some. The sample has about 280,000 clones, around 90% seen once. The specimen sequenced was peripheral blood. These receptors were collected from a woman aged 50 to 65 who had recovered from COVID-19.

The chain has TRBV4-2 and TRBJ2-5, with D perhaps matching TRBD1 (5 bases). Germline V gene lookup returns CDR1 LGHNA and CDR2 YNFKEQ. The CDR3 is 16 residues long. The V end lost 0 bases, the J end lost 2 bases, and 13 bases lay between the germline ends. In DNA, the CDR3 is TGTGCCAGCAGCCAAGATATGGGGCAGGGACAAGAGACCCAGTACTTC. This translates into CASSQDMGQGQETQYF.

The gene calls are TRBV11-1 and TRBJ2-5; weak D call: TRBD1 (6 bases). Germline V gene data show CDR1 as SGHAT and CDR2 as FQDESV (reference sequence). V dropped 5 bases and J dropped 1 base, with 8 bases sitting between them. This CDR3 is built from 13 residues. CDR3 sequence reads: CASSGGSQETQYF. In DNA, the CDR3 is TGTGCCAGCAGCGGGGGCTCCCAAGAGACCCAGTACTTC.

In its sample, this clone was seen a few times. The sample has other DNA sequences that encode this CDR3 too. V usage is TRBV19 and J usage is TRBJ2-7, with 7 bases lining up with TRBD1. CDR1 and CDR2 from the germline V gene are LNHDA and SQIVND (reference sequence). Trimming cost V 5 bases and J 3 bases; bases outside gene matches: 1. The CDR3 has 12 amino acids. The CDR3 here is CASSAGGYEQYF. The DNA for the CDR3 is TGTGCCAGTAGTGCAGGGGGCTACGAGCAGTACTTC.

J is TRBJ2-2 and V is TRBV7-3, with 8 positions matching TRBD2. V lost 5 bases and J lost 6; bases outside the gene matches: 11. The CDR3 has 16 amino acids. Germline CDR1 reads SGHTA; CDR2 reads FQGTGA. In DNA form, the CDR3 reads TGTGCCAGCAGCGCGAGCGGGGGCGGGTCGTCCGGGGAGCTGTTTTTT. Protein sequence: CASSASGGGSSGELFF. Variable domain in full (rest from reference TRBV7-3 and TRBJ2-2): GAGVSQTPSNKVTEKGKYVELRCDPISGHTALYWYRQSLGQGPEFLIYFQGTGAADDSGLPNDRFFAVRPEGSVSTLKIQRTERGDSAVYLCASSASGGGSSGELFFGEGSRLTVL.

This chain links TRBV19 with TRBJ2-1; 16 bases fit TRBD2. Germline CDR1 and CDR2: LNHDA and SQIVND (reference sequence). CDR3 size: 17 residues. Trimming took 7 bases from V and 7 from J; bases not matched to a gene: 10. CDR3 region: CASNPSGGLAGGNEQFF. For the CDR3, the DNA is TGTGCCAGTAACCCTTCCGGGGGACTAGCGGGAGGGAATGAGCAGTTCTTC. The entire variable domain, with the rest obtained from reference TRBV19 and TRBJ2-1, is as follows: DGGITQSPKYLFRKEGQNVTLSCEQNLNHDAMYWYRQDPGQGLRLIYYSQIVNDFQKGDIAEGYSVSREKKESFPLTVTSAQKNPTAFYLCASNPSGGLAGGNEQFFGPGTRLTVL.

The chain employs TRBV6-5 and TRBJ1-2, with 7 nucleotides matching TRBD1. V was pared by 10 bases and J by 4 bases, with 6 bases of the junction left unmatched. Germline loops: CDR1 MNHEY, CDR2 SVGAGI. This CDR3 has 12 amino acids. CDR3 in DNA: TGTGCCATTCGGGACAGACTCTATGGCTACACCTTC. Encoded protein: CAIRDRLYGYTF.

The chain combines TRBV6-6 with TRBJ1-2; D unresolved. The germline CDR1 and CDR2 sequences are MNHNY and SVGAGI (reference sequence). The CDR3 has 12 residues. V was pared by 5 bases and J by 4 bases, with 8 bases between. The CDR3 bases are TGTGCCAGCAGTCCAGGTTTCTATGGCTACACCTTC. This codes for CASSPGFYGYTF.

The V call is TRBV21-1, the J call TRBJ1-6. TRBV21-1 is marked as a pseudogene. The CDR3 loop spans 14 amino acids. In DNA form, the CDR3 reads TGTGCCAGCAGCCGGAGGCCTTTTCCTCAACCCCTCCACTTT. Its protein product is CASSRRPFPQPLHF.

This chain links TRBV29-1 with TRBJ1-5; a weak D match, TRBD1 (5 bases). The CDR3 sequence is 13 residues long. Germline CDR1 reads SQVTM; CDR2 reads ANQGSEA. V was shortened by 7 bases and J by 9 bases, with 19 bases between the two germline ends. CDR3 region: CSAGRGSGSPQHF. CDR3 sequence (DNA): TGCAGCGCCGGTCGGGGGTCAGGGTCGCCCCAGCATTTT.

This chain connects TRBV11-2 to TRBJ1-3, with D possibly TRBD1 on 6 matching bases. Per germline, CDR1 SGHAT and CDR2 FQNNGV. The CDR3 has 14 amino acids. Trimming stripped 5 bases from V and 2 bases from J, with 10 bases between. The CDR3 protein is CASSQTGTGNTIYF. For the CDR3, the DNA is TGTGCCAGCAGCCAAACAGGGACTGGAAACACCATATATTTT.

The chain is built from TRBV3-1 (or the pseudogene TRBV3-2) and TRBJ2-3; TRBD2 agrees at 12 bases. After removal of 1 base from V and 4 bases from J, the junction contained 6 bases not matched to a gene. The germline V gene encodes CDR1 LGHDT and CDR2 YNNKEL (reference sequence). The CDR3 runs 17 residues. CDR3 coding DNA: TGTGCCAGCAGCCAAGTAACTGGGACTAGCGGGTCAGATACGCAGTATTTT. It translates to CASSQVTGTSGSDTQYF.

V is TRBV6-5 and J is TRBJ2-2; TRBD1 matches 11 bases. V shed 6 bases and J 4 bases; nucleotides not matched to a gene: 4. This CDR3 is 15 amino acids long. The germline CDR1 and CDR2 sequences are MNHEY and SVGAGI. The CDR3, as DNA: TGTGCCAGCAGGGAGGGGACAGGGGGCACCGGGGAGCTGTTTTTT. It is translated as CASREGTGGTGELFF.

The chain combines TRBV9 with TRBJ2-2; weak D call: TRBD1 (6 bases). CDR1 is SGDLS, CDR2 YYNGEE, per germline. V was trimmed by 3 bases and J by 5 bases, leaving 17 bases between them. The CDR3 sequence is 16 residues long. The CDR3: CASSASPGQSTGELFF. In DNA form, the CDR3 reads TGTGCCAGCAGCGCCTCTCCGGGACAATCGACCGGGGAGCTGTTTTTT. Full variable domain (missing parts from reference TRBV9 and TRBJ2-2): DSGVTQTPKHLITATGQRVTLRCSPRSGDLSVYWYQQSLDQGLQFLIQYYNGEERAKGNILERFSAQQFPDLHSELNLSSLELGDSALYFCASSASPGQSTGELFFGEGSRLTVL.

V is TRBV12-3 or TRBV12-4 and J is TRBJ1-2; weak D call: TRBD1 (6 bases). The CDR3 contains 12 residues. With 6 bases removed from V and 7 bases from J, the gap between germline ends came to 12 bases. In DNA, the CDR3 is TGTGCCAGCAGGACAGGCTCGAGTGGCTACACCTTC. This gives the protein CASRTGSSGYTF.

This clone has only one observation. CDR3 in amino acids: CASSLTGTSGTEAFF. The CDR3 DNA sequence: TGTGCCAGCAGCTTGACCGGGACATCGGGTACTGAAGCTTTCTTT. This sequence joins TRBV4-2 and TRBJ1-1; TRBD1 might be the D (6 bases). Germline V gene sequence: CDR1 LGHNA, CDR2 YNFKEQ. Trimming removed 5 bases at V and 5 bases at J, with 18 bases between. The CDR3 consists of 15 residues.

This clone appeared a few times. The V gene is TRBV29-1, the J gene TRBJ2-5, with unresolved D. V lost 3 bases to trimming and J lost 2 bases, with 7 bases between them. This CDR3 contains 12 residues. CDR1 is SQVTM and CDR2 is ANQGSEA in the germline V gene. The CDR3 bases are TGCAGCGTTGATCTGCAGCAAGAGACCCAGTACTTC. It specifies CSVDLQQETQYF.

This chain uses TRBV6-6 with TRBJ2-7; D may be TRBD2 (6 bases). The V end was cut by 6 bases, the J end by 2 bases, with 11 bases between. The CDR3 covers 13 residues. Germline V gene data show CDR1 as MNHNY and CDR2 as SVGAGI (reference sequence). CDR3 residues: CASSTGTAYEQYF. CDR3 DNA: TGTGCCAGCAGCACCGGGACTGCCTACGAGCAGTACTTC.

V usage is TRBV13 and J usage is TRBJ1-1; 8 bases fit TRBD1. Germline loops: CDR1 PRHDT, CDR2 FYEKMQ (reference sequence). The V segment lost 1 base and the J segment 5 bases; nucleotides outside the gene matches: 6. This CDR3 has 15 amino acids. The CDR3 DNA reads TGTGCCAGCAGCTTAGAAGGGCAGGGGGCGACTGAAGCTTTCTTT. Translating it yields CASSLEGQGATEAFF.

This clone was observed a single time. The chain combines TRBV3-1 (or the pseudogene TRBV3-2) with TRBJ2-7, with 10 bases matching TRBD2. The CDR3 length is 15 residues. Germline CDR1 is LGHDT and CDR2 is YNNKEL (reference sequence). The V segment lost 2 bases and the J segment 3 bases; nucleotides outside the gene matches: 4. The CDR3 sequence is CASSQLRTSGYEQYF. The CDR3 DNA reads TGTGCCAGCAGCCAACTAAGGACTAGCGGCTACGAGCAGTACTTC.

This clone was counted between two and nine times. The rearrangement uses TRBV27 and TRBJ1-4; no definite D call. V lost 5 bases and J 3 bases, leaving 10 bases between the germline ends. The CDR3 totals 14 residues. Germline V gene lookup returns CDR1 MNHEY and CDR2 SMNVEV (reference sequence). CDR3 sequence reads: CASSPDAANEKLFF. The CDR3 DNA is TGTGCCAGCAGTCCCGACGCGGCTAATGAAAAACTGTTTTTT. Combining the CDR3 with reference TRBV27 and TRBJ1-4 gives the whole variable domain EAQVTQNPRYLITVTGKKLTVTCSQNMNHEYMSWYRQDPGLGLRQIYYSMNVEVTDKGDVPEGYKVSRKEKRNFPLILESPSPNQTSLYFCASSPDAANEKLFFGSGTQLSVL.